Shown below are 23 T cell receptor beta chains from a single sample sequenced in a study of T cells after posttransplantation cyclophosphamide. Treatment was busulfan-fludarabine conditioning, a marrow graft, and cyclophosphamide on days +3 and +4. Libraries were prepared by immunoSEQ multiplex PCR; TCRdb keeps only in-frame clonotypes and omits some of them. This repertoire shows about 5,900 clones, 82% found once; its top ten account for less than 4%. Sequences were derived from CD4+ T cells sorted from blood, sampled less than 370 days after allogeneic stem cell transplant with posttransplant cyclophosphamide. These receptors were taken from a male patient aged 45-60 years who received an allogeneic stem cell transplant from a related donor and was CMV-positive. Part of the T cell pool may stem from the graft donor.

For this clone: This same CDR3 is encoded by further DNA sequences in the sample. V is TRBV29-1 and J is TRBJ1-2, with a tentative D call TRBD1 (5 bases). CDR1 and CDR2 (germline): SQVTM, ANQGSEA. Trimming removed 6 bases at V and 0 bases at J, with 8 bases between. This CDR3 is built from 12 residues. CDR3: CSVATANYGYTF. The DNA of the CDR3 is TGCAGCGTGGCGACAGCTAACTATGGCTACACCTTC.

V and J are TRBV5-1 and TRBJ1-4; a weak D match, TRBD1 (5 bases). CDR3 size: 16 residues. Looked up from germline, CDR1 is SGHRS and CDR2 is YFSETQ. Trimming pared 4 bases from V and 8 bases from J, leaving 21 bases between. The CDR3 spells CASSRGRGPQREKLFF. In DNA, the CDR3 is TGCGCCAGCAGCCGGGGGAGGGGCCCTCAAAGGGAAAAACTGTTTTTT.

The rearrangement links TRBV11-2 to TRBJ2-5; weak D call: TRBD2 (6 bases). The V and J ends lost 1 base and 0 bases respectively, with 21 bases between them. The CDR3 is 19 amino acids. Germline loops: CDR1 SGHAT, CDR2 FQNNGV. The CDR3 reads CASSLARGLANEYQETQYF. The CDR3 DNA reads as TGTGCCAGCAGCTTAGCTCGGGGCCTAGCGAATGAGTACCAAGAGACCCAGTACTTC.

The chain employs TRBV10-3 and TRBJ2-1; D is perhaps TRBD2 (5 bases). This CDR3 spans 15 amino acids. Germline CDR1 reads ENHRY; CDR2 reads SYGVKD. V was pared by 6 bases and J by 2 bases, with 14 bases between. CDR3 loop: CAIRVGLNAYNEQFF. The CDR3 nucleotides read TGTGCCATCAGAGTCGGACTTAACGCCTACAATGAGCAGTTCTTC.

The chain links TRBV5-4 to TRBJ1-2, with 10 bases lining up with TRBD1. Per the germline V gene, CDR1 is SGHNT and CDR2 is YYREEE (reference sequence). The CDR3 is 16 amino acids. Trimming cost V 2 bases and J 6 bases; bases outside gene matches: 10. The CDR3 is CASSFPGVGQGDGYTF. Here the CDR3 DNA reads TGTGCCAGCAGCTTCCCCGGGGTAGGACAGGGGGATGGCTACACCTTC.

V gene TRBV6-5 combines with J gene TRBJ1-2; the D gene is possibly TRBD1 (5 bases). The CDR3 loop spans 13 amino acids. Per germline, CDR1 MNHEY and CDR2 SVGAGI. Trimming left V 6 bases short and J 2 bases short, with 10 bases between. The CDR3: CASSFDSNYGYTF. CDR3 nucleotide sequence: TGTGCCAGCAGCTTCGACAGCAACTATGGCTACACCTTC.

The V gene is TRBV7-9, the J gene TRBJ1-2, with 7 nucleotides matching TRBD1. Germline assignment: CDR1 SEHNR and CDR2 FQNEAQ (reference sequence). V gave up 6 bases and J gave up 2 bases; unmatched junction bases: 3. The CDR3 is 13 amino acids. Here the CDR3 DNA reads TGTGCCAGCAGAGGACAGGAAAACTATGGCTACACCTTC. Protein sequence: CASRGQENYGYTF.

This clone was observed a few times. This chain uses TRBV29-1 with TRBJ2-5; 7 bases fit TRBD1. CDR1 and CDR2 from the germline V gene are SQVTM and ANQGSEA. This CDR3 region has 15 residues. V shed 4 bases and J 1 base; nucleotides not matched to a gene: 9. Here the CDR3 reads CSVAGTVKSQETQYF. In nucleotides, the CDR3 is TGCAGCGTTGCCGGGACAGTGAAGTCCCAAGAGACCCAGTACTTC.

Only one count was recorded for this clone. This chain links TRBV30 with TRBJ1-1; perhaps TRBD1 as D (5 bases). The length of the CDR3 is 13 residues. V was trimmed by 0 bases and J by 11 bases, leaving 16 bases between them. CDR1 is GTSNPN and CDR2 is SVGIG in the germline V gene (reference sequence). The CDR3 sequence is CAWSVPSGGGAFF. The CDR3, as DNA: TGTGCCTGGAGTGTACCAAGCGGGGGGGGTGCTTTCTTT.

This chain joins TRBV2 and TRBJ2-5; D is possibly TRBD1 (6 bases). Trimming removed 8 bases from V and 2 bases from J, with 15 bases in between. In germline, CDR1 is SNHLY, CDR2 FYNNEI. The CDR3 is 14 residues long. The CDR3 spells CASGSQGLQETQYF. For the CDR3, the DNA is TGTGCCAGCGGCTCTCAGGGGCTACAAGAGACCCAGTACTTC. The variable domain in full, completed from reference TRBV2 and TRBJ2-5, reads EPEVTQTPSHQVTQMGQEVILRCVPISNHLYFYWYRQILGQKVEFLVSFYNNEISEKSEIFDDQFSVERPDGSNFTLKIRSTKLEDSAMYFCASGSQGLQETQYFGPGTRLLVL.

This clone was counted a single time. V gene TRBV5-4 combines with J gene TRBJ2-7; 10 positions agree with TRBD2. Germline V gene lookup returns CDR1 SGHNT and CDR2 YYREEE (reference sequence). The CDR3 runs to 16 residues. Losses at the gene ends were 4 bases for V and 7 bases for J; bases not matched to a gene: 14. CDR3 amino acids: CASSPYSGLAGDEQYF. In nucleotides, the CDR3 is TGTGCCAGCAGCCCCTATAGCGGCCTAGCGGGGGATGAGCAGTACTTC.

The chain carries TRBV7-2 and TRBJ1-5; 10 nucleotides match TRBD1. From germline, CDR1 is SGHTA and CDR2 FQGNSA. With V trimmed by 4 bases and J by 3 bases, 6 bases remained unmatched. The CDR3 spans 16 residues. The CDR3 loop is CASSSTGTGANQPQHF. The CDR3 nucleotides are TGTGCCAGCAGCTCGACCGGGACAGGGGCCAATCAGCCCCAGCATTTT.

The rearrangement uses TRBV7-6 and TRBJ2-1; D may be TRBD2 (6 bases). V was trimmed by 3 bases and J by 6 bases, leaving 15 bases between them. Germline CDR1 reads SGHVS; CDR2 reads FNYEAQ. This CDR3 comprises 15 residues. The CDR3 DNA follows: TGTGCCAGCAGCTTTTATCTGCGGGACTCCAATGAGCAGTTCTTC. Its translation: CASSFYLRDSNEQFF.

This clone appeared a single time. The rearrangement uses TRBV29-1 and TRBJ2-3; TRBD1 agrees at 7 bases. The CDR3 extends over 14 amino acids. Per germline, CDR1 SQVTM and CDR2 ANQGSEA. Trimming cost V 2 bases and J 0 bases; bases outside gene matches: 2. The CDR3 spells CSVERDSSTDTQYF. As DNA, the CDR3 is TGCAGCGTTGAACGGGACAGTAGCACAGATACGCAGTATTTT.

The chain employs TRBV5-4 and TRBJ1-1; D ambiguous. The CDR3 consists of 13 residues. Deletions cut 4 bases from V and 1 base from J, with 8 bases between. Per the germline V gene, CDR1 is SGHNT and CDR2 is YYREEE (reference sequence). CDR3 bases: TGTGCCAGCAGCCCCTTTCCGAACACTGAAGCTTTCTTT. It is translated as CASSPFPNTEAFF.

For this clone: The junction shows a germline mismatch at one end, possibly a read error. Different DNA sequences within this sample yield the same CDR3. This sequence joins TRBV10-3 and TRBJ1-1; 7 bases agree with TRBD1. The CDR3 runs 13 residues. CDR1 is ENHRY, CDR2 SYGVKD, per germline. The CDR3 is CAVTRDSDTEAFF. CDR3 DNA sequence: TGTGCCGTGACCCGGGACAGCGACACTGAAGCTTTTTTT.

V usage is TRBV27 and J usage is TRBJ2-2; D is unclear. Trimming pared 2 bases from V and 6 bases from J, leaving 4 bases between. CDR3 size: 12 residues. Germline loops: CDR1 MNHEY, CDR2 SMNVEV (reference sequence). This CDR3 is CASSLPAGELFF. The CDR3 region has the DNA TGTGCCAGCAGTTTACCAGCCGGGGAGCTGTTTTTT.

V usage is TRBV5-1 and J usage is TRBJ2-2; 10 nucleotides match TRBD2. The germline V gene has CDR1 SGHRS and CDR2 YFSETQ. The CDR3 is made up of 18 amino acids. V gave up 4 bases and J gave up 2 bases; unmatched junction bases: 11. DNA for the CDR3: TGCGCCAGCAGCGATCCTCTAGCGGGAGAGTTAAACACCGGGGAGCTGTTTTTT. Its protein is CASSDPLAGELNTGELFF.

The rearrangement joins TRBV9 to TRBJ1-1, with D possibly being TRBD1 (6 bases). Germline CDR1 is SGDLS and CDR2 is YYNGEE. This CDR3 has 16 residues. Trimming took 0 bases from V and 6 from J, leaving 18 bases between them. The CDR3 sequence is CASSVAPGGEGAEAFF. In DNA form, the CDR3 reads TGTGCCAGCAGCGTAGCCCCGGGGGGCGAGGGGGCTGAAGCTTTCTTT.

The chain carries TRBV5-1 and TRBJ1-2, with a weak D call TRBD1 (5 bases). CDR1 and CDR2 from the germline V gene are SGHRS and YFSETQ. The CDR3 spans 15 residues. The ends were cut back, 2 bases at V and 6 bases at J, with 17 bases in the middle. The CDR3 coding sequence is TGCGCCAGCAGCTTCGTGGGGGGACGACAAGATGGCTACACCTTC. As protein: CASSFVGGRQDGYTF.

CDR3 coding DNA: TGTGCCAGTAATGAGTTCAATTCACCCCTCCACTTT. Amino acids: CASNEFNSPLHF. J is TRBJ1-6 and V is TRBV19; no clear D. Germline CDR1 is LNHDA and CDR2 is SQIVND (reference sequence). CDR3 size: 12 residues. V was cut by 7 bases and J by 7 bases, with 8 bases left in between.

This sequence joins TRBV7-9 and TRBJ1-1, with D perhaps TRBD1 (6 bases). The CDR3 has 12 residues. The germline gives CDR1 SEHNR, CDR2 FQNEAQ (reference sequence). Trimming took 5 bases from V and 5 from J, leaving 9 bases between them. The CDR3 DNA sequence: TGTGCCAGCAGCGCGCAGGGGACTGAAGCTTTCTTT. It is translated as CASSAQGTEAFF.

The rearrangement joins TRBV19 to TRBJ1-5, with 8 bases lining up with TRBD1. CDR1 is LNHDA and CDR2 is SQIVND in the germline V gene (reference sequence). V lost 6 bases and J lost 7; bases outside the gene matches: 14. The CDR3 consists of 16 residues. The CDR3 loop reads CASSPDRETPGQPQHF. CDR3 bases: TGTGCCAGTAGCCCGGACAGGGAAACTCCGGGACAGCCCCAGCATTTT.